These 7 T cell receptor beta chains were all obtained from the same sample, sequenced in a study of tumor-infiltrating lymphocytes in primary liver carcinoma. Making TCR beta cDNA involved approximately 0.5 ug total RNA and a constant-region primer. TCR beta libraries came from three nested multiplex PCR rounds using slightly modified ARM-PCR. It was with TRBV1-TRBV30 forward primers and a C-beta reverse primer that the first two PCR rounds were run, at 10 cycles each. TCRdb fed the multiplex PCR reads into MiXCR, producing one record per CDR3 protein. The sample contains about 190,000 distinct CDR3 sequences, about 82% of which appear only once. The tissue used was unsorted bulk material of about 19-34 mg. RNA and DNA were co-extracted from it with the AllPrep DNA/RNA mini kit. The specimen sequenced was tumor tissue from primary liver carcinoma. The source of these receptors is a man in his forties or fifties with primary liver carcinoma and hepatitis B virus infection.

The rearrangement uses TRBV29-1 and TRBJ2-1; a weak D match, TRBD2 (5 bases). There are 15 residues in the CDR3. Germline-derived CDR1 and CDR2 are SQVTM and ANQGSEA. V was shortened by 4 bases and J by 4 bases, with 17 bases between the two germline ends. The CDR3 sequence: CSVGLTRVLYNEQFF. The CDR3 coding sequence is TGCAGCGTTGGACTAACGAGAGTGTTATACAATGAGCAGTTCTTC.

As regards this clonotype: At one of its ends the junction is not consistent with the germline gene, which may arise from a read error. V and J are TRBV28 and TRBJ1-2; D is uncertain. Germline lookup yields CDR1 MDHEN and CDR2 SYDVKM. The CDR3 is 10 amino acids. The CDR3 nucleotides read TGTGTCAGCATTTTTAATGGCTACACCTTC. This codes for CVSIFNGYTF.

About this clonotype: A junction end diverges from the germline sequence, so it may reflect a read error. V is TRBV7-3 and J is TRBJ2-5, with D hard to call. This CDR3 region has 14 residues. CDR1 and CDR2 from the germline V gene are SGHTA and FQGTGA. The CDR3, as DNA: TGTGCCAGCAGCCCCACTGGCCTCCAAGTGACCCAGTACTTC. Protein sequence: CASSPTGLQVTQYF.

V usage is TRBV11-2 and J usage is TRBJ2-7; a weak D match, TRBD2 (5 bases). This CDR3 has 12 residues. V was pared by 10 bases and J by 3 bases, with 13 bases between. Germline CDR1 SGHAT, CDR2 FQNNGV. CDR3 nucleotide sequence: TGTGCCACCAGTGCCGGAGGCTACGAGCAGTACTTC. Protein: CATSAGGYEQYF.

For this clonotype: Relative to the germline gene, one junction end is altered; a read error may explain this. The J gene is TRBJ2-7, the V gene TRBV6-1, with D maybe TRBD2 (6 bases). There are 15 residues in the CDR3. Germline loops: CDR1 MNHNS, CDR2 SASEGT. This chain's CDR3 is CARSENVGGTYKQYF. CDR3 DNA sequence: TGTGCCAGGAGTGAAAACGTCGGGGGTACCTACAAGCAGTACTTC.

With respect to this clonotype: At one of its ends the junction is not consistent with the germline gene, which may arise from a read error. In DNA form, the CDR3 reads TGTGCCAGCAGCCCCCTGCTTGCGGGCGGAGAGACCCGGTACTTC. Its translation is CASSPLLAGGETRYF. V is TRBV6-2 or TRBV6-3 and J is TRBJ2-5; D might be TRBD2 (5 bases). Germline CDR1 is MNHEY and CDR2 is SVGEGT. The length of the CDR3 is 15 residues.

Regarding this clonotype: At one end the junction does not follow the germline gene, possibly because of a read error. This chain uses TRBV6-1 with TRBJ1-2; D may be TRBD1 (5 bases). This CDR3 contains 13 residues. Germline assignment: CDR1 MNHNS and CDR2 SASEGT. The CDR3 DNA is TGTGCCATCAGTGACAGACTGTTCTATGGCTACACCTTC. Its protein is CAISDRLFYGYTF.